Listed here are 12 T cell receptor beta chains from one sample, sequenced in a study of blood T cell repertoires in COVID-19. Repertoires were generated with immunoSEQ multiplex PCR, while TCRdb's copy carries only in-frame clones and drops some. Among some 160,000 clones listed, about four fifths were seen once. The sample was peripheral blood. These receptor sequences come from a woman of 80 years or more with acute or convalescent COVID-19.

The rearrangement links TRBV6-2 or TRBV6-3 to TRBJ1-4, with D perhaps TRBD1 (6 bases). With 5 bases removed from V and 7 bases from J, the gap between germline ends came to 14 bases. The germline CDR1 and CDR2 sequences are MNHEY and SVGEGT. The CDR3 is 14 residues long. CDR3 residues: CASSDGRGIEKLFF. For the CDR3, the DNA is TGTGCCAGCAGTGACGGCAGGGGAATTGAAAAACTGTTTTTT.

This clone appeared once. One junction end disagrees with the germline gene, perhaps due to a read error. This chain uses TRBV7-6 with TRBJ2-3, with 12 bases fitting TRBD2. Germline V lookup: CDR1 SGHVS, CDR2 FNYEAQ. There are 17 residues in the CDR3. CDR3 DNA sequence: TGTGCCAGCAGCTTCGCTAGCGGGGGGGCCAGCATAGATACGCAGTATTTT. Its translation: CASSFASGGASIDTQYF.

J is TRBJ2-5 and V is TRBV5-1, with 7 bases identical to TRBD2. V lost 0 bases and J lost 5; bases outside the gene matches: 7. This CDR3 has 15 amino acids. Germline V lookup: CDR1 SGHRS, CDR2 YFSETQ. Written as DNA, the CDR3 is TGCGCCAGCAGCTTGGCCGGACTAGAAGGCGAGACCCAGTACTTC. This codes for CASSLAGLEGETQYF.

CDR3 coding DNA: TGTGCCACCAGTGACTCCTCGACAGGGGGCTATGGCTACACCTTC. Protein: CATSDSSTGGYGYTF. The chain is built from TRBV24-1 and TRBJ1-2, with 9 positions matching TRBD1. J lost 4 bases, V lost 4 bases, and 6 bases had no gene match. Germline assignment: CDR1 KGHDR and CDR2 SFDVKD. CDR3 length equals 15 residues.

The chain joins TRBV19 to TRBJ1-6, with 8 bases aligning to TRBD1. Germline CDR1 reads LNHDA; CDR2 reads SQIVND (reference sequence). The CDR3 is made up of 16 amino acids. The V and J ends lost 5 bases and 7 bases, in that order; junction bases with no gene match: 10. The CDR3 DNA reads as TGTGCCAGTAGTGGGAATCACAGGGGGGCCAATTCACCCCTCCACTTT. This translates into CASSGNHRGANSPLHF. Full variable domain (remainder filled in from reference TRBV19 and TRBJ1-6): DGGITQSPKYLFRKEGQNVTLSCEQNLNHDAMYWYRQDPGQGLRLIYYSQIVNDFQKGDIAEGYSVSREKKESFPLTVTSAQKNPTAFYLCASSGNHRGANSPLHFGNGTRLTVT.

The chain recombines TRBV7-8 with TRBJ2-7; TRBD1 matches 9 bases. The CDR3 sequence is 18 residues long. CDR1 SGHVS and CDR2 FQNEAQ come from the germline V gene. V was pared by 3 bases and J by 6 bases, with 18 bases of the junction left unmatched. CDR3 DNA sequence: TGTGCCAGCAGCTTCAGGCCGGGACAGGGCAAAGATGTTGGCGAGCAGTACTTC. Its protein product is CASSFRPGQGKDVGEQYF.

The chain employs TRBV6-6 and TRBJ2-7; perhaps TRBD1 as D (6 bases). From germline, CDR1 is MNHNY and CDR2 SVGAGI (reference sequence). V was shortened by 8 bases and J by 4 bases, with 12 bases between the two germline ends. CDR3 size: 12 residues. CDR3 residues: CASGITGYEQYF. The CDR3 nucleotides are TGTGCCAGCGGGATTACAGGGTACGAGCAGTACTTC.

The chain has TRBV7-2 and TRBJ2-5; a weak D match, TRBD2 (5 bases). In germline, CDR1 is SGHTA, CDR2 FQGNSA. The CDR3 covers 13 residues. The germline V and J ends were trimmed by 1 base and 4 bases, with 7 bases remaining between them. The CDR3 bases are TGTGCCAGCAGCTTAGGCAGCGGAGAGACCCAGTACTTC. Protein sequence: CASSLGSGETQYF.

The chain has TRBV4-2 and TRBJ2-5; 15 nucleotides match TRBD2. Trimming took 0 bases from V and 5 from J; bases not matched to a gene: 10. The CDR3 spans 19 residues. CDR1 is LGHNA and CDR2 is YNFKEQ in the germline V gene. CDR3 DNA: TGTGCCAGCAGCCAAGATGAGGGACTAGCGGGGGGACCTGGGGAGACCCAGTACTTC. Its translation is CASSQDEGLAGGPGETQYF.

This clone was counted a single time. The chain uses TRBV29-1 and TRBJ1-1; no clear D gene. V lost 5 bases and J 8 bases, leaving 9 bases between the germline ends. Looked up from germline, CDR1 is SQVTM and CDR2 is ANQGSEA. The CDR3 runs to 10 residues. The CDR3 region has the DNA TGCAGCGTTTCGGTGATAGAAGCTTTCTTT. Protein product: CSVSVIEAFF. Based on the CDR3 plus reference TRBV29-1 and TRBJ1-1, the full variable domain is SAVISQKPSRDICQRGTSLTIQCQVDSQVTMMFWYRQQPGQSLTLIATANQGSEATYESGFVIDKFPISRPNLTFSTLTVSNMSPEDSSIYLCSVSVIEAFFGQGTRLTVV.

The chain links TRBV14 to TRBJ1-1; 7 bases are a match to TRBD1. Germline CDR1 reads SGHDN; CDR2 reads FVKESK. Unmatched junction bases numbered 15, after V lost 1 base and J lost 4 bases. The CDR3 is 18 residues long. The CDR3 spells CASSQVPPGVRTGTEAFF. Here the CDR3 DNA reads TGTGCCAGCAGCCAAGTCCCCCCGGGTGTCAGGACAGGCACTGAAGCTTTCTTT.

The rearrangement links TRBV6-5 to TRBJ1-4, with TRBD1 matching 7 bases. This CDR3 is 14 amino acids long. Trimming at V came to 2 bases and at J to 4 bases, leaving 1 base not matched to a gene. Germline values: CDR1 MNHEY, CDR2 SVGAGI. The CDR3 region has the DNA TGTGCCAGCAGTTACGGACAGGATAATGAAAAACTGTTTTTT. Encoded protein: CASSYGQDNEKLFF.